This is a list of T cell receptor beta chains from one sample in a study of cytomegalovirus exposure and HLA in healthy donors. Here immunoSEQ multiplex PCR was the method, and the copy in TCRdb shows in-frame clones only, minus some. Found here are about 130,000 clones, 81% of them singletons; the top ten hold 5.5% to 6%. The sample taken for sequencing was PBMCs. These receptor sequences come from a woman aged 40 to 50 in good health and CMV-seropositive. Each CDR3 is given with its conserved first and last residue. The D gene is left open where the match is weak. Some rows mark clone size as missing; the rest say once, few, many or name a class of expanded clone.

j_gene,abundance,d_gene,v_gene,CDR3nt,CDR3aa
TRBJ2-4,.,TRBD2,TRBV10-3,TGTGCCATCAGTGCACTAGCGGGAGGAGTTGGGACCAAAAACATTCAGTACTTC,CAISALAGGVGTKNIQYF
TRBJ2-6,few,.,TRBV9,TGTGCCAGCACCGTGGGGGCGTTAGGGGCCAACGTCCTGACTTTC,CASTVGALGANVLTF
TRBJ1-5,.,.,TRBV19,TGTGCCAGTAGGCGGTCCGGAGTTTATAGTATTCAGCCCCAGCATTTT,CASRRSGVYSIQPQHF
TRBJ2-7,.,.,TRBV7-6,TGTGCCAGCAGCTTAGCGAGAGGGGGGGCTGCTTACGAGCAGTACTTC,CASSLARGGAAYEQYF
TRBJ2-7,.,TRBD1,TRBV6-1,TGTGCCAGCACCGGGACAGGTTCCTACGAGCAGTACTTC,CASTGTGSYEQYF
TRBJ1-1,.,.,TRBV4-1,TGCGCCAGCAGCCAAGAATTCGGCAGGAAACAAAAAGGCTTT,CASSQEFGRKQKGF
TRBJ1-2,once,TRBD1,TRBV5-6,TGTGCCAGCAGCTTGGACAGGGGGTCTGGCTACACCTTC,CASSLDRGSGYTF
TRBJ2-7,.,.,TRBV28,TGTGCCAGCAGTTACGAACAAACCTACGAGCAGTACTTC,CASSYEQTYEQYF
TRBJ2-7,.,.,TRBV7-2,TGTGCCAGCAGCCTTAAGGGGGAGGGAATGACCTACGAGCAGTACTTC,CASSLKGEGMTYEQYF
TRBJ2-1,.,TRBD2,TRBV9,TGTGCCAGCAGCCCCGGACTAGCGGGAGAATCGCGTGAGCAGTTCTTC,CASSPGLAGESREQFF
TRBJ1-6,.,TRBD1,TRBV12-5,TGTGCTAGTGGTCCCGGACAGGGGAATTCACCCCTCCACTTT,CASGPGQGNSPLHF